These 14 T cell receptor beta chains were sequenced from one sample in a study of metastatic and nonmetastatic thyroid tumors. Patients were all untreated before their thyroid surgery. With MiXCR, TCRdb called clones anew from the PCR reads. The repertoire consists of 91,000 or so clones, with roughly 13% occurring once and the leading ten covering approximately 10%. Specimen: blood. These TCRs come from a female donor with papillary thyroid cancer or a benign thyroid nodule (not recorded which). Some clones in this sample may be carry-over from other donors' samples.

The table lists this clone with many counts. CDR3 DNA sequence: TGTGCCAGCAGCGTAGACGTGGGAGGGGTGGGGATAGATACGCAGTATTTT. This sequence encodes CASSVDVGGVGIDTQYF. The V gene is TRBV9, the J gene TRBJ2-3; 7 bases align to TRBD2. The CDR3 has 17 amino acids. CDR1 and CDR2 from the germline V gene are SGDLS and YYNGEE. Trimming removed 0 bases from V and 5 bases from J; junction bases left unmatched: 12.

Many counts were recorded for this clone. The chain couples TRBV19 to TRBJ2-2; TRBD1 might be the D (6 bases). V dropped 3 bases and J dropped 4 bases, with 12 bases sitting between them. Germline V gives CDR1 LNHDA, CDR2 SQIVND (reference sequence). This CDR3 is 15 amino acids long. CDR3 region: CASSMSDRPTGELFF. For the CDR3, the DNA is TGTGCCAGTAGTATGTCGGACAGACCCACCGGGGAGCTGTTTTTT.

This clone was found many times. This chain joins TRBV11-1 and TRBJ2-7, with 8 bases that match TRBD1. Germline CDR1 SGHAT, CDR2 FQDESV (reference sequence). This CDR3 comprises 14 residues. The J segment lost 2 bases and the V segment lost 5 bases, leaving 5 bases of the junction unmatched. The chain's CDR3 is CASSLGQGTYEQYF. CDR3 in DNA: TGTGCCAGCAGCCTCGGACAGGGCACCTACGAGCAGTACTTC.

This clone has ten or more counts. J is TRBJ2-3 and V is TRBV30; D is ambiguous. Germline assignment: CDR1 GTSNPN and CDR2 SVGIG (reference sequence). The V and J ends lost 1 base and 5 bases respectively, with 4 bases between them. This CDR3 is 11 amino acids long. DNA of the CDR3: TGTGCCTGGAGTGCCGTAGATACGCAGTATTTT. This gives the protein CAWSAVDTQYF.

This clone was detected ten times or more. The chain joins TRBV28 to TRBJ1-5; 8 nucleotides match TRBD1. Unmatched junction bases numbered 9, after V lost 7 bases and J lost 7 bases. CDR3 length: 14 residues. Germline lookup yields CDR1 MDHEN and CDR2 SYDVKM. CDR3 nucleotides: TGTGCCAGCAAGGGACAGGTAGTTGGGCAGCCCCAGCATTTT. Encoded protein: CASKGQVVGQPQHF.

At least ten counts were recorded for this clone. At the DNA level, this CDR3 is encoded by other sequences in the same sample as well. The rearrangement uses TRBV30 and TRBJ2-7, with D unclear. V was cut by 3 bases and J by 3 bases, with 6 bases left in between. The CDR3 loop spans 11 amino acids. CDR1 is GTSNPN, CDR2 SVGIG, per germline (reference sequence). The CDR3 loop is CAWSQVYEQYF. The CDR3 DNA reads TGTGCCTGGAGCCAGGTCTACGAGCAGTACTTC.

J is TRBJ2-1 and V is TRBV7-6; 10 bases align to TRBD2. CDR1 is SGHVS and CDR2 is FNYEAQ in the germline V gene. The trim removed 2 bases at V and 4 bases at J, leaving 17 bases unmatched. This CDR3 comprises 20 residues. The CDR3 DNA sequence: TGTGCCAGCAGCTTATTGGGACTAGCGTTTCTCGGGCACGGATACAATGAGCAGTTCTTC. Translating it yields CASSLLGLAFLGHGYNEQFF.

This clone was seen repeatedly, ten times or more. V and J are TRBV10-1 and TRBJ1-4; no clear D. The germline CDR1 and CDR2 sequences are WNHNN and SYGVQD (reference sequence). Deletions cut 9 bases from V and 8 bases from J, with 7 bases between. This CDR3 contains 10 residues. The CDR3 here is CARDEEKLFF. CDR3 nucleotides: TGCGCCAGAGACGAGGAAAAACTGTTTTTT.

As regards this clone: Possible read error: a much larger clone is one base away. The V gene is TRBV5-1, the J gene TRBJ2-5; D is undetermined. From germline, CDR1 is SGHRS and CDR2 YFSETQ. This CDR3 comprises 12 residues. The CDR3 DNA sequence: TGCGCCAGCGGCTTGTACCAAGAGACCCAGTACTTC. Its protein product is CASGLYQETQYF.

This clone was picked up many times. This rearrangement joins TRBV2 to TRBJ2-1, with TRBD1 as a possible D gene (5 bases). The V gene's germline CDR1 is SNHLY and CDR2 FYNNEI. This CDR3 contains 13 residues. With 7 bases removed from V and 4 bases from J, the gap between germline ends came to 11 bases. CDR3 protein: CASTGLPYNEQFF. The CDR3 DNA reads TGTGCCAGCACAGGGCTTCCTTACAATGAGCAGTTCTTC. The complete variable domain, with remaining parts taken from reference TRBV2 and TRBJ2-1, reads EPEVTQTPSHQVTQMGQEVILRCVPISNHLYFYWYRQILGQKVEFLVSFYNNEISEKSEIFDDQFSVERPDGSNFTLKIRSTKLEDSAMYFCASTGLPYNEQFFGPGTRLTVL.

Ten or more counts support this clone. The V call is TRBV6-1, the J call TRBJ2-7; 7 bases line up with TRBD2. The CDR3 is made up of 14 amino acids. V shed 5 bases, J shed 5 bases, and the junction held 9 bases outside the gene matches. Per the germline V gene, CDR1 is MNHNS and CDR2 is SASEGT. The CDR3 loop reads CASSPWEGRNEQYF. CDR3 in DNA: TGTGCCAGCAGTCCCTGGGAGGGTAGGAACGAGCAGTACTTC.

This clone was recorded at least ten times. The chain has TRBV5-6 and TRBJ1-1, with D possibly being TRBD1 (6 bases). V lost 5 bases, J lost 0 bases, and 11 bases lay in between. Per the germline V gene, CDR1 is SGHDT and CDR2 is YYEEEE. This CDR3 spans 14 amino acids. In DNA, the CDR3 is TGTGCCAGCAGAACAGGGAGGGTGAACACTGAAGCTTTCTTT. Translated: CASRTGRVNTEAFF.

This clone has ten or more counts. The chain recombines TRBV18 with TRBJ2-1; D could derive from TRBD1 or TRBD2 (6 bases each). V was pared by 0 bases and J by 12 bases, with 18 bases between. This CDR3 spans 15 amino acids. Germline V gene data show CDR1 as KGHSH and CDR2 as LQKENI. The CDR3 spells CASSPPTVGGIGQFF. The DNA of the CDR3 is TGTGCCAGCTCACCACCGACCGTAGGGGGGATCGGGCAGTTCTTC.

This clone was observed many times. V and J are TRBV28 and TRBJ1-5; D not resolved. Germline CDR1 is MDHEN and CDR2 is SYDVKM. Trimming removed 2 bases from V and 2 bases from J, with 22 bases in between. CDR3 size: 19 residues. The CDR3 spells CASSLRSFSKGFRNQPQHF. As DNA, the CDR3 is TGTGCCAGCAGTTTAAGGTCATTTAGTAAAGGTTTCCGCAATCAGCCCCAGCATTTT.